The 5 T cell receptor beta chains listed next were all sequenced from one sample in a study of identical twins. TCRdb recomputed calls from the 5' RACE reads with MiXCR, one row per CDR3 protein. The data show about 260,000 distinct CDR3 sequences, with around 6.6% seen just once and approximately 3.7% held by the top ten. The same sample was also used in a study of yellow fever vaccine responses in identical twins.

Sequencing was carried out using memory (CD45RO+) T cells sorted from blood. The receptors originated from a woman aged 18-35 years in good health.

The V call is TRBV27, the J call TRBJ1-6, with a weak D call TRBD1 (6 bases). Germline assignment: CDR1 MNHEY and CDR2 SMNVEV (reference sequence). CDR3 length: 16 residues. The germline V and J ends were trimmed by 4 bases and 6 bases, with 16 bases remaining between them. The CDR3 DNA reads TGTGCCAGCAGTTGGGGATCGTGGACAGTTAATTCACCCCTCCACTTT. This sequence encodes CASSWGSWTVNSPLHF.

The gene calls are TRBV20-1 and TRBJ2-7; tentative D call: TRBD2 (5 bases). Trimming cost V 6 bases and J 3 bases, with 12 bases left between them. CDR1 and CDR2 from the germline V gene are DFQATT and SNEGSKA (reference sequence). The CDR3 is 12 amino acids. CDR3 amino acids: CSALRGNYEQYV. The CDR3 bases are TGCAGTGCCCTGAGAGGGAACTACGAGCAGTACGTC.

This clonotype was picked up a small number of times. CDR3 sequence: CSASVREPRGGTYNEQFF. The CDR3 coding sequence is TGCAGTGCCAGTGTAAGGGAACCCAGGGGAGGAACCTACAATGAGCAGTTCTTC. The chain combines TRBV20-1 with TRBJ2-1, with D perhaps being TRBD1 or TRBD2 (6 bases each). The CDR3 runs 18 residues. V lost 6 bases and J lost 2, with 26 bases in between. Germline values: CDR1 DFQATT, CDR2 SNEGSKA (reference sequence).

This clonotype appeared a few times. CDR3 protein: CSAQPGPGFRTEAFF. The CDR3 coding sequence is TGCAGTGCTCAACCGGGACCGGGTTTTCGAACTGAAGCTTTCTTT. The chain is built from TRBV20-1 and TRBJ1-1; possible D gene TRBD1, 5 bases. The germline gives CDR1 DFQATT, CDR2 SNEGSKA (reference sequence). The CDR3 has 15 amino acids. V shed 5 bases and J shed 5 bases, with 21 bases lying between them.

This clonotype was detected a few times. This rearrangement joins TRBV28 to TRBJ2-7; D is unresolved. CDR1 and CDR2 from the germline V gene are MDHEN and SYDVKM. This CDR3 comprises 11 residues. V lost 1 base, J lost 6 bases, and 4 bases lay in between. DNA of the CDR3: TGTGCCAGCAGTTTATTGCGCGAGCAGTACTTC. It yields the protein CASSLLREQYF.